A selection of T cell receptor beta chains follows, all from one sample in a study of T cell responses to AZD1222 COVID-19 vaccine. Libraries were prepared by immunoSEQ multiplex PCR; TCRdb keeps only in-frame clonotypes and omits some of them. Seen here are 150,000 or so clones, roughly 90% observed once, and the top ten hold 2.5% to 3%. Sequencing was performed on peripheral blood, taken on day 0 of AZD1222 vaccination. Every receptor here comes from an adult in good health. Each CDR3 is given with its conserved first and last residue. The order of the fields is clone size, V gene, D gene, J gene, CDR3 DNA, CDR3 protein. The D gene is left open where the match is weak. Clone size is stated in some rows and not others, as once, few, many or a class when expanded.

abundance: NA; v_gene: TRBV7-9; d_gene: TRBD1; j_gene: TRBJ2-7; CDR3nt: TGTGCCAGCAGCCCCGGGACAGGGGCGGTCGAGCAGTACTTC; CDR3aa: CASSPGTGAVEQYF
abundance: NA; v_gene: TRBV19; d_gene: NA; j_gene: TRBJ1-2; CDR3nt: TGTGCCAGTAGCCTTCGAACAGTTAACTATGGCTACACCTTC; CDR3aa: CASSLRTVNYGYTF
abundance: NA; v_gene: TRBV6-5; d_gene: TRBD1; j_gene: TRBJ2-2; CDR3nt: TGTGCCAGTTGGACAGGGCGTCCCGGGGAGCTGTTTTTT; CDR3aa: CASWTGRPGELFF
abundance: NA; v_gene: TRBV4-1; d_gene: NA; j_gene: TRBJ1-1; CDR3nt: TGCGCCAGCAGCCAAAAGACAGTGAACACTGAAGCTTTCTTT; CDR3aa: CASSQKTVNTEAFF
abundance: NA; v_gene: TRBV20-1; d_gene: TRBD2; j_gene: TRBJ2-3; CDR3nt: TGCAGTGCTAGTCTCCGCGGGGGGATAGATACGCAGTATTTT; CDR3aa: CSASLRGGIDTQYF
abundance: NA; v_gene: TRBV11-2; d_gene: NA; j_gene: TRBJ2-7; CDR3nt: TGTGCCAGCAGCTCAATCGACCGGAGGTACGAGCAGTACTTC; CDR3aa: CASSSIDRRYEQYF
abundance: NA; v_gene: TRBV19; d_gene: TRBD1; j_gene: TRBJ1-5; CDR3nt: TGTGCCAGTAGTTCCCGGGACAGGGTGGGTCAGCCCCAGCATTTT; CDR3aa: CASSSRDRVGQPQHF
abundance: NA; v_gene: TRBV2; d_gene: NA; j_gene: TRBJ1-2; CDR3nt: TGTGCCAGCAGTGTATACCATGGCTACACCTTC; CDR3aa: CASSVYHGYTF
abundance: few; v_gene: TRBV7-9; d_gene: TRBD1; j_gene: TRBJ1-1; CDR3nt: TGTGCCAGCAGCTTCCTTCAGACAGGGGTAACTGAAGCTTTCTTT; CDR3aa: CASSFLQTGVTEAFF
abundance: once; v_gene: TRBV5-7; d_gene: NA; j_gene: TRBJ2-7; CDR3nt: TGTGCCAGCAGCTTGGGGCCAGGGAGGTACGAGCAGTACTTC; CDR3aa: CASSLGPGRYEQYF
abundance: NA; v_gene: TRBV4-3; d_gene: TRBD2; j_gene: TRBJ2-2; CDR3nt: TGCGCCAGCAGCCAAGATGTTAGCGGGGGGGCCGGGGAGCTGTTTTTT; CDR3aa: CASSQDVSGGAGELFF
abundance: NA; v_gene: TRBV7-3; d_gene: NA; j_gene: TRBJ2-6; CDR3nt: TGTGCCAGCAGCTCGCGGGAGACAGGGCTCCTAGGCGTCCTGACTTTC; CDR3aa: CASSSRETGLLGVLTF
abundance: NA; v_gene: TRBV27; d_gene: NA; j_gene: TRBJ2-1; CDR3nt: TGTGCCAGCAGTTTATCCGCCTTTTTGAGCTCCTACAATGAGCAGTTCTTC; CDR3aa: CASSLSAFLSSYNEQFF
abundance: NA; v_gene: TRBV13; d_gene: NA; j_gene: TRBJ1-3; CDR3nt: TGTGCCAGCAGCCCACGGGGTTCTGGAAACACCATATATTTT; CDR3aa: CASSPRGSGNTIYF
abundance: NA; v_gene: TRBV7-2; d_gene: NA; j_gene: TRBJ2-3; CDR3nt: TGTGCCAGCAGCTTGACCGCTAGCACAGATACGCAGTATTTT; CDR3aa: CASSLTASTDTQYF
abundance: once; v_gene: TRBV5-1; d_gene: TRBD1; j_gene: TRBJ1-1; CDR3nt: TGCGCCAGCAGCTTACCGACAGGGGGCCTGAACACTGAAGCTTTCTTT; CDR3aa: CASSLPTGGLNTEAFF
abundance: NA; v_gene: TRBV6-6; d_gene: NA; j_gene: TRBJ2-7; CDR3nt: TGTGCCAGCAGCGCGGGTTCCTACGAGCAGTACTTC; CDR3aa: CASSAGSYEQYF
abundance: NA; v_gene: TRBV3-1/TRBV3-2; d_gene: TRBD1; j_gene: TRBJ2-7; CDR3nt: TGTGCCAGCAGCCAATTGACAGGGGTAGCTTACGAGCAGTACTTC; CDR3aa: CASSQLTGVAYEQYF
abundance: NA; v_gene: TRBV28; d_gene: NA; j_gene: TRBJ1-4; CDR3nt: TGTGCCAGCAGTCCGGAACAGGGACGGCGTAGGGAAAAACTGTTTTTT; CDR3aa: CASSPEQGRRREKLFF
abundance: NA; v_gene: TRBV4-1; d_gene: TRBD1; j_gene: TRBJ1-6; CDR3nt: TGCGCCAGCAGCCACGGGACAGGGCGGTATAATTCACCCCTCCACTTT; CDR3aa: CASSHGTGRYNSPLHF
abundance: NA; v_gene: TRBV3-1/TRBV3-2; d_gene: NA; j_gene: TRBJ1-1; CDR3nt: TGTGCCAGCAGCCAGGGGTACAGACTCATGAACACTGAAGCTTTCTTT; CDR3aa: CASSQGYRLMNTEAFF
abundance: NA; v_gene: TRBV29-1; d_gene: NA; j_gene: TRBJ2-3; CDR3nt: TGCAGCGTTGGGGGGTGGGGCGTCCCAGATACGCAGTATTTT; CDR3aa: CSVGGWGVPDTQYF
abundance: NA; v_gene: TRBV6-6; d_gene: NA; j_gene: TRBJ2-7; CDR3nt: TGTGCCAGCACCGGGGCTTCCTACGAGCAGTACTTC; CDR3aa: CASTGASYEQYF
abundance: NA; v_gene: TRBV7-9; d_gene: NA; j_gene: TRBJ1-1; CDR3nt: TGTGCCAGCAGCTTAGCCGCATACACTGAAGCTTTCTTT; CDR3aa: CASSLAAYTEAFF
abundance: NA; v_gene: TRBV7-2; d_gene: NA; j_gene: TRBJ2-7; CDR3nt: TGTGCCAGCAGCTTGGGTGGGGGAAGTACCTACGAGCAGTACTTC; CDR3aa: CASSLGGGSTYEQYF
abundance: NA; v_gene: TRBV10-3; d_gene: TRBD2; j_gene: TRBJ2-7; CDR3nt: TGTGCCATCAGCCAGACTAGCGGGGACTACGAGCAGTACTTC; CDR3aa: CAISQTSGDYEQYF
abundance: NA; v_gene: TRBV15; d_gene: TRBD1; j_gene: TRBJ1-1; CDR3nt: TGTGCCACCAGCAGTATTCGACAGGGATACACTGAAGCTTTCTTT; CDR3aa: CATSSIRQGYTEAFF
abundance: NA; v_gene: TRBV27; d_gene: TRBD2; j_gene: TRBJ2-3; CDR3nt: TGTGCCAGCAGACTGTTCCGTCCCTTGCGGGGGGTTCGCACAGATACGCAGTATTTT; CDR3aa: CASRLFRPLRGVRTDTQYF
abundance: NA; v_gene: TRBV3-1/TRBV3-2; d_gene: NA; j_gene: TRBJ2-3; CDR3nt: TGTGCCAGCAGCCTGGGAGAGGGGGGCACAGATACGCAGTATTTT; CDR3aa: CASSLGEGGTDTQYF
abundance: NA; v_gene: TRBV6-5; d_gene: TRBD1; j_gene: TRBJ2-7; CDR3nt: TGTGCCAGCAGTTACTTAGGGCAGGGGGCACCCCACGAGCAGTACTTC; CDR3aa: CASSYLGQGAPHEQYF
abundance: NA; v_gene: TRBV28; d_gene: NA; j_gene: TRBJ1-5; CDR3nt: TGTGCCAGTACCTCTAGTCGCAATCAGCCCCAGCATTTT; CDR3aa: CASTSSRNQPQHF
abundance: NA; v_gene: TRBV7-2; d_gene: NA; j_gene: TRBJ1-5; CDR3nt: TGTGCCAGCAGCATCCGGGACACCGGCAATCAGCCCCAGCATTTT; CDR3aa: CASSIRDTGNQPQHF